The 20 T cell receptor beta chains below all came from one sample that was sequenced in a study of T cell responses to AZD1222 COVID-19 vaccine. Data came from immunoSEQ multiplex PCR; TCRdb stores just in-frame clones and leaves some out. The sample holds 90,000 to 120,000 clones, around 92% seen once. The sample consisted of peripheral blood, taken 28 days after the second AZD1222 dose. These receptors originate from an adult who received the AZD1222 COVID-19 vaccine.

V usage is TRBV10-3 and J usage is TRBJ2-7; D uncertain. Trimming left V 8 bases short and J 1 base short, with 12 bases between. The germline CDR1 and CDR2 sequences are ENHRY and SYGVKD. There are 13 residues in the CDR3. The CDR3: CAIARESSYEQYF. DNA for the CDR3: TGTGCCATCGCTAGAGAGAGTTCCTACGAGCAGTACTTC.

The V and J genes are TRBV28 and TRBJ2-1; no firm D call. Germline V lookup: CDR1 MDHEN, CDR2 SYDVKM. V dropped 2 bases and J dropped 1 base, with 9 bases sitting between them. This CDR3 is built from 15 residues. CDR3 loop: CASSLAAQSYNEQFF. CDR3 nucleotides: TGTGCCAGCAGTTTAGCGGCGCAATCCTACAATGAGCAGTTCTTC.

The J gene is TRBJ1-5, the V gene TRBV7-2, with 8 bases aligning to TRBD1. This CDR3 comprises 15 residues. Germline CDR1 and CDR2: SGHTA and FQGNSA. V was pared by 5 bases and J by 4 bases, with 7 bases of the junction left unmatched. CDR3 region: CASSAGTGLNQPQHF. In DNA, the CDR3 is TGTGCCAGCAGCGCCGGGACAGGACTAAATCAGCCCCAGCATTTT.

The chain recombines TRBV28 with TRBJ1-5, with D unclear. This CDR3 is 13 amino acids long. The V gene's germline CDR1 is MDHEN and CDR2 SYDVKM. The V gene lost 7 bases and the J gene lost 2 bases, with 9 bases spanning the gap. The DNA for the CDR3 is TGTGCCAGCACCGGTCGTGGCAATCAGCCCCAGCATTTT. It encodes CASTGRGNQPQHF.

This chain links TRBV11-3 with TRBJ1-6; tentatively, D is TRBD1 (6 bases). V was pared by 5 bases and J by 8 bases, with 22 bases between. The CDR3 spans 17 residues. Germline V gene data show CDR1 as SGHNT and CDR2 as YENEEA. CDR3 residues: CASSQPGHLSGDSPLHF. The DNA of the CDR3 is TGTGCCAGCAGCCAACCTGGACACTTATCAGGGGATTCACCCCTCCACTTT.

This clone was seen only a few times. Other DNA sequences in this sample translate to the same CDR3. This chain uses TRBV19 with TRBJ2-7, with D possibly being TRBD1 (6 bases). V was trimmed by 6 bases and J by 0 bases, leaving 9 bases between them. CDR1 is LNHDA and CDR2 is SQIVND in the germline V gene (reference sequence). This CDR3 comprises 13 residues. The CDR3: CASSQQGSYEQYF. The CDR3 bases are TGTGCCAGTAGCCAACAGGGCTCCTACGAGCAGTACTTC.

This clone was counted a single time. The DNA of the CDR3 is TGTGCCACCAGGGTAGGCCACCAAACTGAAGCTTTCTTT. Translation gives CATRVGHQTEAFF. This chain joins TRBV15 and TRBJ1-1; D is ambiguous. V was trimmed by 6 bases and J by 5 bases, leaving 13 bases between them. Germline CDR1 LNHNV, CDR2 YYDKDF (reference sequence). The CDR3 spans 13 residues.

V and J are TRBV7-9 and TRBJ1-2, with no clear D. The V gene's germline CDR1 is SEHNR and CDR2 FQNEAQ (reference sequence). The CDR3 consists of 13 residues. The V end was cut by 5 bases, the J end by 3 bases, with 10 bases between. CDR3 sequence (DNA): TGTGCCAGCAGCCTCGTCGGAGACTATGGCTACACCTTC. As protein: CASSLVGDYGYTF.

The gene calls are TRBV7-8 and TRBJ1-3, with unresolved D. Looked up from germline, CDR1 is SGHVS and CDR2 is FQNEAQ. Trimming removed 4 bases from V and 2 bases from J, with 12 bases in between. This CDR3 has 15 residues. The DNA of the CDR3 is TGTGCCAGCAGCTCTAGTGGTACACCTGGAAACACCATATATTTT. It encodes CASSSSGTPGNTIYF.

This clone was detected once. In nucleotides, the CDR3 is TGTGCCAGCAGCCTCCCCCTCGCAAACACCATATATTTT. It codes for CASSLPLANTIYF. The gene calls are TRBV13 and TRBJ1-3, with D hard to call. The CDR3 sequence is 13 residues long. Trimming removed 5 bases from V and 6 bases from J, with 11 bases in between. Germline assignment: CDR1 PRHDT and CDR2 FYEKMQ (reference sequence).

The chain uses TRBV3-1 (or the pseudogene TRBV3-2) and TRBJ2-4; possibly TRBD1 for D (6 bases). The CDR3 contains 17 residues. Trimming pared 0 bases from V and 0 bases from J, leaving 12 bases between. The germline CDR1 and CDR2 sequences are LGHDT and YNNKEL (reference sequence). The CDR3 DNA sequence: TGTGCCAGCAGCCAAGAAGGAGCAGGGGTAGCCAAAAACATTCAGTACTTC. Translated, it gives CASSQEGAGVAKNIQYF.

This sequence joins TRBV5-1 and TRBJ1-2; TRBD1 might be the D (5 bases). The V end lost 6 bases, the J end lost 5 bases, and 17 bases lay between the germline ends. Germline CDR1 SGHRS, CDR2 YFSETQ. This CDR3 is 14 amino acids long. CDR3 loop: CASTGSQTVYGYTF. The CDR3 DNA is TGCGCCAGCACAGGGTCACAGACCGTTTATGGCTACACCTTC.

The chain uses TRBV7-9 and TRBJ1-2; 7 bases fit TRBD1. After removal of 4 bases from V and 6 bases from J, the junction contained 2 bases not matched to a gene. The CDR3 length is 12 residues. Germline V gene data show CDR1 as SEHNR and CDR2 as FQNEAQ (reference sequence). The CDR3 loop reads CASSYTGDGYTF. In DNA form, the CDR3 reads TGTGCCAGCAGCTACACAGGGGATGGCTACACCTTC.

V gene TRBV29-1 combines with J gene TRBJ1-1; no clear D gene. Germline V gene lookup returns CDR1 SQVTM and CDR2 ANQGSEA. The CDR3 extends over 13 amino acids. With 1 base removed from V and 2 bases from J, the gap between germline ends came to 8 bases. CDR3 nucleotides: TGCAGCGTTGAAGGGCAGTCTAACACTGAAGCTTTCTTT. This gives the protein CSVEGQSNTEAFF.

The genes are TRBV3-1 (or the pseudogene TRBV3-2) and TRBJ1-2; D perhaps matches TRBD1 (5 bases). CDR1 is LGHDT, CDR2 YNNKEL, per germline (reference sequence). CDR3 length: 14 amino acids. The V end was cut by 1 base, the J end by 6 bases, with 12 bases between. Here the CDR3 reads CASSQVPGVNGYTF. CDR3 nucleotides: TGTGCCAGCAGCCAAGTTCCGGGGGTTAATGGCTACACCTTC.

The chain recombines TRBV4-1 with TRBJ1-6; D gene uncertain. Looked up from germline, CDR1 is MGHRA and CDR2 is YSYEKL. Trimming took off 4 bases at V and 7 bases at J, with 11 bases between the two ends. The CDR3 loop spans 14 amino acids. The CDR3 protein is CASSREDVNSPLHF. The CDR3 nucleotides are TGCGCCAGCAGCCGGGAAGACGTCAATTCACCCCTCCACTTT.

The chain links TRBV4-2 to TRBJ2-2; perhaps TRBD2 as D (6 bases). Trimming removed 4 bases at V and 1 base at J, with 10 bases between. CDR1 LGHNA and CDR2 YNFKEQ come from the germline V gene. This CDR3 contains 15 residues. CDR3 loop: CASSPPGRNTGELFF. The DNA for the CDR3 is TGTGCCAGCAGCCCCCCCGGGAGGAACACCGGGGAGCTGTTTTTT.

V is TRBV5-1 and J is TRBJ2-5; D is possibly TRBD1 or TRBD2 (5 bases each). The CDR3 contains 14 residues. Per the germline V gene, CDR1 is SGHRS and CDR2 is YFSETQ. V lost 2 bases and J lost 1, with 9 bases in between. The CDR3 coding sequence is TGCGCCAGCAGCTTCCAGGGAGCCCAAGAGACCCAGTACTTC. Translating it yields CASSFQGAQETQYF.

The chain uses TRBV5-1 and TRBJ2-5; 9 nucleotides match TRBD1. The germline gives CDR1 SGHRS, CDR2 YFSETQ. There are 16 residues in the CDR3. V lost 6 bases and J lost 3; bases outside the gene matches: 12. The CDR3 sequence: CASILSTGGSKETQYF. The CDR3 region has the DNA TGCGCCAGCATCTTATCGACAGGGGGAAGTAAAGAGACCCAGTACTTC.

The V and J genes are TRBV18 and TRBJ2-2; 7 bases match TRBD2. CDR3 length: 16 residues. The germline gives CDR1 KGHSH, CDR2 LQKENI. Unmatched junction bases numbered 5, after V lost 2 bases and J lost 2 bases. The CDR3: CASSPAQRGNTGELFF. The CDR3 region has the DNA TGTGCCAGCTCACCAGCGCAGCGGGGTAACACCGGGGAGCTGTTTTTT.